This TCR beta chain was recorded in a study of naive and memory T cell subsets. The germline V gene has CDR1 SGHRS and CDR2 YFSETQ. Trimming stripped 0 bases from V and 7 bases from J, with 13 bases between. The CDR3 consists of 14 residues. The beta constant-region primer was an equimolar mix of two oligonucleotides covering TRBC1 and TRBC2. Ligated cDNA was amplified by four rounds of PCR with nested alpha and beta constant-region primers and SP2. Each CDR3 protein gets one entry after TCRdb re-called the UMI-ligation and nested PCR reads with MiXCR. The table has 70,000 to 95,000 distinct CDR3 sequences, about 7% seen once. Cells stained for CD3, CD4, CD8, CD45RA, CD27 and viability were sorted into four CD45RA/CD27 subsets. Overall study findings and caveats: Gini index rose across naive, CM, EM and EMRA in CD4 and CD8. TCR abundance followed a power law differing between naive and memory subsets.

The table lists this clonotype with many counts. Antigen: not known. The rearrangement uses TRBV5-1 and TRBJ1-1, with D maybe TRBD1 (6 bases). Sequenced: central memory CD4+ T cells from blood. The TCR comes from a human donor in good health. CDR3 loop: CASSLEGVDGEAFF. The DNA of the CDR3 is TGCGCCAGCAGCTTGGAGGGGGTAGACGGTGAAGCTTTCTTT.